This T cell receptor (beta chain) was retrieved from a study of blood T cell repertoires in COVID-19 (TCRdb year 2020). About the investigation overall: Samples from collaborators originated in the United States, Italy and Spain and spanned both the acute and convalescent phases of COVID-19. The material from the prospective study consisted of cDNA or gDNA derived from T cells, B-cell-depleted T cells, or PBMCs. The repertoires were released in a freely available public database meant as a resource for research on the immune response to SARS-CoV-2. Where HLA class I and class II types were available, the types were taken from metadata supplied by the sample provider, not from assay-based typing. The samples were drawn from the first 160 participants of the ongoing ImmuneRACE study and from about 1,200 subjects provided by 6 global collaborators. The dataset comprised deeply sampled blood TCRbeta repertoires from subjects exposed to, actively infected with, or recovered from COVID-19. Sample metadata almost always included a de-identified subject ID, COVID-19 status, age in years and sex. Study-wide conclusions, independent of this receptor: The quantity of clinical and demographic metadata differed by source and by participant and was supplied without curation.

At the junction V is shortened by 3 bases and J by 2 bases; bases outside the gene matches: 4. Taken from cysteine to phenylalanine, the CDR3 has 15 residues. CDR3 DNA only is kept here, 45 bases in frame from base 1. Via the germline V gene, CDR1 is MNHNS and CDR2 SASEGT. The collaborating institutions used their own protocols to collect whole blood in K2EDTA tubes. For TCRbeta analysis, collaborators shipped samples as frozen whole blood, isolated PBMCs, or DNA extracted from either of those sample types. TCRbeta CDR3 regions were amplified from genomic DNA using the immunoSEQ Assay, a bias-controlled multiplex PCR. The original methods were these. Within the assay, amplification of reference gene primers was used to estimate how many nucleated cells each sample contained. Sequence reads were collapsed and filtered to measure the absolute abundance of every unique TCRbeta CDR3 rearrangement. For each sample, productive Simpson clonality was calculated as the square root of Simpson's diversity index across productive rearrangements. The source is immuneACCESS, and TCRdb retained only in-frame sequences with V and J called. Part of the clones is not carried over; for the studies checked, unresolved V genes explain less than half of this, and the remainder is unexplained. The V and J calls and the clone size are those of that table, but D and trimming were determined from the DNA. Counted in this sample were approximately 230,000 clones; around 82% of them appeared once. Approximately 5.3% of the sample is in the top ten clones.

In this sample, this clone turned up a few times. Its binding antigen is unknown. Base qualities are not recorded, but no much larger clone differs from it by a single base. The chain is assembled from TRBV6-1 and TRBJ2-5, with 9 central nucleotides matching TRBD1. The receptor was isolated from an elderly man with acute or convalescent COVID-19. The material sequenced was peripheral blood. The CDR3 corresponds to CASSEGQGTQETQYF. The DNA sequence reads TGTGCCAGCAGTGAGGGACAGGGTACTCAAGAGACCCAGTACTTC.